This TCR beta chain was identified during a study of T cells after yellow fever vaccination. Whole-study context: Fractions containing few cells were prepared with SMART-Seq v4 Ultra Low Input.

As regards this clonotype: Its antigen is not known.

The study, taken as a whole, reports: Clonotypes shared by both compartments, CD4 and CD8, made up a small share.

TCRdb reanalysed the 5' RACE reads using MiXCR and keeps one entry per CDR3 protein. The table lists about 580,000 distinct CDR3 sequences, around a sixth of them singletons. The source material was PBMCs, sampled about 5 days after the first yellow fever vaccination. The receptor was derived from a man younger than 30 who received the YFV17D yellow fever vaccine.

The CDR3 DNA follows: TGTGCCAGTTCCCGGGACAGGGGTTATGAGCAGTTCTTC. It encodes CASSRDRGYEQFF. The rearrangement links TRBV19 to TRBJ2-1, with 10 bases matching TRBD1. The J segment lost 8 bases and the V segment lost 8 bases, leaving 6 bases of the junction unmatched. This CDR3 is 13 amino acids long. CDR1 and CDR2 (germline): LNHDA, SQIVND (reference sequence).